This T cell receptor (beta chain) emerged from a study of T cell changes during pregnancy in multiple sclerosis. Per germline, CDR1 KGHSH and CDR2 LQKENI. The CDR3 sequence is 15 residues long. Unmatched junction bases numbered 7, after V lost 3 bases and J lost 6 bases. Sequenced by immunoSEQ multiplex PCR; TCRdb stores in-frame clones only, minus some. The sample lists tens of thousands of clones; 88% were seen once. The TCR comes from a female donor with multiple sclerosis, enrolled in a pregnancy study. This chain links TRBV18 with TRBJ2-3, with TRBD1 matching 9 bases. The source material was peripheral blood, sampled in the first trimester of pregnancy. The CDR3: CASSPRTGAQDTQYF. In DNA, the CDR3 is TGTGCCAGCTCACCTAGGACAGGGGCTCAGGATACGCAGTATTTT.